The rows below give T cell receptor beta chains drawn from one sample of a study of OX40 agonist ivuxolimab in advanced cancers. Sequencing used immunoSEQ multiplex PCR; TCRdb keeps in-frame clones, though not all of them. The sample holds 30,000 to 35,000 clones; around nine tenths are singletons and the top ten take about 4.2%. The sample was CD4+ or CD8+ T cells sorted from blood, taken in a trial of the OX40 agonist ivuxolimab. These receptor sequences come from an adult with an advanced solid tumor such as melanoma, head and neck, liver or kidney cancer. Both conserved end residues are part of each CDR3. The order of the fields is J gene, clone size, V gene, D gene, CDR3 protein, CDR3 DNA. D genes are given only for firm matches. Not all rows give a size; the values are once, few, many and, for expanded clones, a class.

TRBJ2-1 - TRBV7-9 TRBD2 CASSVRGGSAYEQFF TGTGCCAGCAGCGTCCGGGGGGGCTCCGCTTATGAGCAGTTCTTC
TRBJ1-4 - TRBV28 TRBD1 CATQGEIGPLFF TGTGCCACCCAGGGGGAAATTGGGCCGCTGTTTTTT
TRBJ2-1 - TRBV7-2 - CASSLLGGAYNEQFF TGTGCCAGCAGCTTATTGGGGGGCGCTTACAATGAGCAGTTCTTC
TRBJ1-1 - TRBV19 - CASSISGGGRIGMNTEAFF TGTGCCAGTAGTATATCCGGGGGCGGTCGGATAGGAATGAACACTGAAGCTTTCTTT
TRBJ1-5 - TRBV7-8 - CASSLEDNQPQHF TGTGCCAGCAGCTTAGAGGACAATCAGCCCCAGCATTTT
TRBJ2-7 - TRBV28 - CASSSPGGPNEQYF TGTGCCAGCAGTTCCCCCGGGGGGCCCAACGAGCAGTACTTC
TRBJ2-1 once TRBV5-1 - CASSENDRLYYNEQFF TGCGCCAGCAGCGAAAATGACAGGCTCTACTACAATGAGCAGTTCTTC
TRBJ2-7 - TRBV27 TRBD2 CASSFSVPGFRAGGDEQYF TGTGCCAGCAGTTTCTCCGTTCCTGGTTTCAGAGCGGGAGGTGACGAGCAGTACTTC
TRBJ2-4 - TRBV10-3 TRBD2 CAISGTSGGAKNIQYF TGTGCCATCAGTGGGACTAGCGGGGGGGCCAAAAACATTCAGTACTTC
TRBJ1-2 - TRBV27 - CASSSGRGGGYTF TGTGCCAGCAGCTCGGGGAGGGGCGGAGGCTACACCTTC
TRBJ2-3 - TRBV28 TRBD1 CASRRTGGLTDTQYF TGTGCCAGCAGACGGACAGGGGGATTGACAGATACGCAGTATTTT
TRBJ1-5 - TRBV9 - CASSVEGASNQPQHF TGTGCCAGCAGCGTCGAGGGTGCGAGCAATCAGCCCCAGCATTTT
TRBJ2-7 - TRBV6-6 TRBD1 CASSRMRGREQYF TGTGCCAGCAGCCGGATGAGGGGGCGCGAGCAGTACTTC
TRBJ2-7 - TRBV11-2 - CASSLEGIGWDEQYF TGTGCCAGCAGCTTAGAAGGGATAGGGTGGGACGAGCAGTACTTC
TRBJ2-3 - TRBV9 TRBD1 CASSVTGTGPTDTQYF TGTGCCAGCAGCGTAACCGGGACAGGCCCCACAGATACGCAGTATTTT
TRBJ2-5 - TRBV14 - CASSQSTETQYF TGTGCCAGCAGCCAGAGTACAGAGACCCAGTACTTC
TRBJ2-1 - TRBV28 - CASSLRDSYNEQFF TGTGCCAGCAGTTTGCGGGACTCCTACAATGAGCAGTTCTTC
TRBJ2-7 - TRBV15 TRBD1 CATSRADRGYEQYF TGTGCCACCAGCAGAGCGGACAGGGGCTACGAGCAGTACTTC
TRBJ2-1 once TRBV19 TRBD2 CASTRDYNSYNEQFF TGTGCCAGTACTCGGGACTACAACTCCTACAATGAGCAGTTCTTC
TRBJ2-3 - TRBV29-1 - CSVGVAGTGTDTQYF TGCAGCGTTGGAGTTGCGGGCACCGGCACAGATACGCAGTATTTT
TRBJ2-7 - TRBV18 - CASSTTSYEQYF TGTGCCAGCTCCACCACGTCCTACGAGCAGTACTTC
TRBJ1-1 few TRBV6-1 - CASRVEMNTEAFF TGTGCCAGCAGGGTTGAAATGAACACTGAAGCTTTCTTT
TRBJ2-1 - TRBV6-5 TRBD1 CASRPTGQGYNEQFF TGTGCCAGCAGGCCAACGGGACAGGGCTACAATGAGCAGTTCTTC
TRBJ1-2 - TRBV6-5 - CASSYSSGALSYGYTF TGTGCCAGCAGTTACTCGTCGGGGGCGCTTAGCTATGGCTACACCTTC
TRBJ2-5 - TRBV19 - CASSMRGRGEETQYF TGTGCCAGTAGTATGAGGGGGAGAGGAGAAGAGACCCAGTACTTC
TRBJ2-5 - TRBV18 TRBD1 CASSPPGTGTETQYF TGTGCCAGCTCCCCACCCGGGACAGGGACGGAGACCCAGTACTTC
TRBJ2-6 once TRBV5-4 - CASSSVLGGANVLTF TGTGCCAGCAGCTCCGTCCTGGGAGGGGCCAACGTCCTGACTTTC
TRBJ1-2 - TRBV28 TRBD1 CASSSGQSYGYTF TGTGCCAGCAGCTCGGGACAGTCCTATGGCTACACCTTC
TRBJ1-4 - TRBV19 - CASSPPGTTNEKLFF TGTGCCAGTAGTCCCCCGGGGACAACTAATGAAAAACTGTTTTTT
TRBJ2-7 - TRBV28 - CASSPPSSGEQYF TGTGCCAGCAGTCCCCCTTCGTCGGGTGAGCAGTACTTC
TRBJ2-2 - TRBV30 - CAWGRGGAGELFF TGTGCCTGGGGCAGGGGGGGGGCCGGGGAGCTGTTTTTT
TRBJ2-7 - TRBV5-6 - CASSLGRRQSYEQYF TGTGCCAGCAGCTTGGGGCGCCGACAGTCCTACGAGCAGTACTTC
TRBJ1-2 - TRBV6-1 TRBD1 CASSEANRGLDYGYTF TGTGCCAGCAGTGAGGCTAACAGGGGTCTGGACTATGGCTACACCTTC
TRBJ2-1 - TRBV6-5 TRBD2 CASSYAGLADNEQFF TGTGCCAGCAGTTACGCCGGACTAGCGGACAATGAGCAGTTCTTC
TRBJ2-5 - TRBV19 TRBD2 CASRALAGAETQYF TGTGCCAGTAGAGCATTAGCGGGAGCTGAGACCCAGTACTTC
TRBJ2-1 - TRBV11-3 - CASSPLLGEQFF TGTGCCAGCAGCCCGCTCCTCGGTGAGCAGTTCTTC
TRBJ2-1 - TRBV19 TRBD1 CASTPGTDYNEQFF TGTGCCAGTACCCCCGGGACAGACTACAATGAGCAGTTCTTC
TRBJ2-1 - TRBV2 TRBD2 CASTKSRTSWNEQFF TGTGCCAGCACCAAATCCAGGACTAGCTGGAATGAGCAGTTCTTC
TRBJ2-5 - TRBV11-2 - CASSFTGQETQYF TGTGCCAGCAGCTTCACAGGGCAAGAGACCCAGTACTTC
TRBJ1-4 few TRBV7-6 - CASSADSYNEKLFF TGTGCCAGCAGCGCGGACAGTTATAATGAAAAACTGTTTTTT
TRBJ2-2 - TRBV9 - CASSVRANLPGELFF TGTGCCAGCAGCGTACGGGCTAACCTGCCCGGGGAGCTGTTTTTT
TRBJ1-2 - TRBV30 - CAWSNQDYGYTF TGTGCCTGGAGTAATCAGGACTATGGCTACACCTTC
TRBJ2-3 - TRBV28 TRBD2 CASGTSGSPSGTDTQYF TGTGCCAGCGGGACTAGCGGGAGCCCCTCTGGCACAGATACGCAGTATTTT
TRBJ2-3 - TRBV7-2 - CASRPRGYLDTQYF TGTGCCAGCAGACCAAGGGGCTATCTAGATACGCAGTATTTT
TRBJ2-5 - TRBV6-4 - CASSDSGPMSTGPQETQYF TGTGCCAGCAGTGACTCTGGCCCTATGAGTACAGGGCCCCAAGAGACCCAGTACTTC
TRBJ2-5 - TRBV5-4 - CASSSKRTQETQYF TGTGCCAGCAGTTCGAAGAGGACACAAGAGACCCAGTACTTC
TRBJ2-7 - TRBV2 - CATASGSYEQYF TGTGCCACAGCGTCCGGATCCTACGAGCAGTACTTC
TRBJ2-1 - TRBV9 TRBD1 CASSALTGGFLNEQFF TGTGCCAGCAGCGCTTTGACAGGGGGCTTTTTGAATGAGCAGTTCTTC
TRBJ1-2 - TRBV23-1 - CASSPLISPTYGYTF TGCGCCAGCAGTCCCCTGATATCCCCGACCTATGGCTACACCTTC
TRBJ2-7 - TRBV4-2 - CASSQGIRSSPYEQYF TGTGCCAGCAGCCAAGGAATAAGGTCTAGCCCGTACGAGCAGTACTTC